This section outlines one T cell receptor beta chain sequence together with its context. This entry is derived from a study of T cell changes during pregnancy in multiple sclerosis. The CDR3 contains 16 residues. Germline CDR1 and CDR2: SGHNT and YYREEE (reference sequence). Trimming took off 4 bases at V and 5 bases at J, with 21 bases between the two ends. Data came from immunoSEQ multiplex PCR; TCRdb stores just in-frame clones and leaves some out. Here the sample spans about 44,000 clones, 80% to 95% being singletons. Material: CD4+ T cells from peripheral blood mononuclear cells, obtained in the third trimester of pregnancy. The TCR originated in a female donor with multiple sclerosis, enrolled in a pregnancy study. The gene calls are TRBV5-4 and TRBJ1-1, with a tentative D call TRBD1 (5 bases). The CDR3 loop is CASSGPGRREDTEAFF. CDR3 DNA: TGTGCCAGCAGCGGGCCAGGCCGCAGGGAAGATACTGAAGCTTTCTTT.